One T cell receptor (beta chain) is described in this entry. The antigen is not known. This sample is part of a study of post-analysis software for immune sequencing data. The germline V gene has CDR1 MNHEY and CDR2 SVGAGI. CDR3 size: 14 residues. The V end was cut by 2 bases, the J end by 8 bases, with 14 bases between. Unique molecular identifiers were carried by the TCR beta cDNA libraries. TCRdb re-called the PCR reads through MiXCR, storing one row per CDR3 protein. The data contain about 680,000 distinct CDR3 sequences, approximately 60% of them singletons. Whole-study results and caveats: In patients, four to six TRBV segments were more frequent than in controls, with TRBV5-6, TRBV5-1 and TRBV20-1 among them. Strong same-batch co-clustering of samples appeared with F measure clustering.

Sequenced input: blood. The genes are TRBV6-5 and TRBJ2-3; perhaps D is TRBD1 or TRBD2 (5 bases each). The receptor comes from a girl aged 2 to 9 with multiple sclerosis. Written as DNA, the CDR3 is TGTGCCAGCAGTTACACGTGGGGGTCGGGTACGCAGTATTTT. This gives the protein CASSYTWGSGTQYF.